This T cell receptor beta chain comes out of a study of graft-versus-host responses after intestinal transplantation. Regarding the study as a whole: When patients had graft-donor T cell macrochimerism, their allografts held high graft-versus-host to host-versus-graft clonal ratios. Some GvH clones appeared in ileal mucosa or blood before recipient bone marrow.

The CDR3 spans 16 residues. J gave up 4 bases and V 4 bases, and 13 bases lay outside the gene matches. Germline V gene data show CDR1 as SEHNR and CDR2 as FQNEAQ (reference sequence). In regard to this clone: Its specificity is not known.

Here immunoSEQ multiplex PCR was the method, and the copy in TCRdb shows in-frame clones only, minus some. This table has over 80,000 clones, around 92% appearing once. V and J are TRBV7-9 and TRBJ2-7; 7 bases are a match to TRBD1. This TCR came from a human donor who was the organ donor for an intestinal transplant. The material was unstimulated CD4+ T cells sorted from spleen or lymph node cells, obtained before transplant. The CDR3 DNA sequence: TGTGCCAGCAGCTATAGCCTTAGACAGGGTGGGTACGAGCAGTACTTC. It translates to CASSYSLRQGGYEQYF.